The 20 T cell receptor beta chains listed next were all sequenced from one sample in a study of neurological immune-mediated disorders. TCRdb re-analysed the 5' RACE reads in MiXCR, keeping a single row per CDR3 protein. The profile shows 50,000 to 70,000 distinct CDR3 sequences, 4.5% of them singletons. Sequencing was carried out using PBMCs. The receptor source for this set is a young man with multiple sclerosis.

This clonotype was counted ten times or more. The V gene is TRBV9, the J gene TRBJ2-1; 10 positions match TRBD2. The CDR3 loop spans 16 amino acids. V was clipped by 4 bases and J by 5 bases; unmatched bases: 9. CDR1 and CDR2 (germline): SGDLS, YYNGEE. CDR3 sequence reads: CASSPPASGGHNEQFF. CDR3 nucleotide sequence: TGTGCCAGCAGCCCCCCGGCTAGCGGGGGACACAATGAGCAGTTCTTC.

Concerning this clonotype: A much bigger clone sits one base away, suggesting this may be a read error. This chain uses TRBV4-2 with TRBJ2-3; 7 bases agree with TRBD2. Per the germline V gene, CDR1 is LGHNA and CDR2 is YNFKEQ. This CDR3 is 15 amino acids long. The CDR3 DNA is TGTGTCAGCAGCCCGAACGGGGGGTTCACAGATACGCAGTATTTT. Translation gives CVSSPNGGFTDTQYF.

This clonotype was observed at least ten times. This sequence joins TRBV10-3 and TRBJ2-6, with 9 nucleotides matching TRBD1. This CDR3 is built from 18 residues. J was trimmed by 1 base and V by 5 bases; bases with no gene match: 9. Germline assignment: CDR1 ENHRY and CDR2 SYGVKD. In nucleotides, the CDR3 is TGTGCCATCAGTTTAATACCGGGACAGGGTTCTGGGGCCAACGTCCTGACTTTC. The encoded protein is CAISLIPGQGSGANVLTF.

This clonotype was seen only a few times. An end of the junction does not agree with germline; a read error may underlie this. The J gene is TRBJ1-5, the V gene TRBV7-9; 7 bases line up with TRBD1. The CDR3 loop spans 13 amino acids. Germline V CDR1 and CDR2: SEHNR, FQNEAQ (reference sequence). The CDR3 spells CASSSQGDQPQNF. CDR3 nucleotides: TGTGCCAGCAGCTCTCAGGGGGATCAGCCCCAGAATTTT. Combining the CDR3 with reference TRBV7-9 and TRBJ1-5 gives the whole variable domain DTGVSQNPRHKITKRGQNVTFRCDPISEHNRLYWYRQTLGQGPEFLTYFQNEAQLEKSRLLSDRFSAERPKGSFSTLEIQRTEQGDSAMYLCASSSQGDQPQNFGDGTRLSIL.

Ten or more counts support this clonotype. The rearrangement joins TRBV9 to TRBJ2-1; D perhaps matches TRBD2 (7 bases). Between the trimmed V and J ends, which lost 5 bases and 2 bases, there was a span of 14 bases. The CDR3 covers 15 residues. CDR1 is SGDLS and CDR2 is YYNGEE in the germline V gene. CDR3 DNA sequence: TGTGCCAGCAGTGAAGGGGGGGCCGCCTACAATGAGCAGTTCTTC. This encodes CASSEGGAAYNEQFF. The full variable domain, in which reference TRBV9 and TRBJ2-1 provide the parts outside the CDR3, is DSGVTQTPKHLITATGQRVTLRCSPRSGDLSVYWYQQSLDQGLQFLIQYYNGEERAKGNILERFSAQQFPDLHSELNLSSLELGDSALYFCASSEGGAAYNEQFFGPGTRLTVL.

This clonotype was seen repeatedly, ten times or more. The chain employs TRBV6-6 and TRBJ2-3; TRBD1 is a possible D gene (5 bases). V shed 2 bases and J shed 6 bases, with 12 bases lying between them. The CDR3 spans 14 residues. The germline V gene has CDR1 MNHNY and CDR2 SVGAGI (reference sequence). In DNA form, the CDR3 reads TGTGCCAGCAGTTACGTCCCAGGGTTTGATACGCAGTATTTT. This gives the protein CASSYVPGFDTQYF.

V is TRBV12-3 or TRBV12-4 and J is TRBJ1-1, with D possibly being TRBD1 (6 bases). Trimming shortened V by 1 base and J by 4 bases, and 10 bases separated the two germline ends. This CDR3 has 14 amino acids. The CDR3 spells CASSLVLRGTEAFF. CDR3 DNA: TGTGCCAGCAGTTTAGTACTCAGGGGCACTGAAGCTTTCTTT.

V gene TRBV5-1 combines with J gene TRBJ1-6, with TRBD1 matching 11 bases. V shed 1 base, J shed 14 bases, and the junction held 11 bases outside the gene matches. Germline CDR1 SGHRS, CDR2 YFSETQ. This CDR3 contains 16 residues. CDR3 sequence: CASSLLPGQGVLTLHF. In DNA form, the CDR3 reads TGCGCCAGCAGCTTGTTACCGGGACAGGGGGTTTTAACCCTCCACTTT.

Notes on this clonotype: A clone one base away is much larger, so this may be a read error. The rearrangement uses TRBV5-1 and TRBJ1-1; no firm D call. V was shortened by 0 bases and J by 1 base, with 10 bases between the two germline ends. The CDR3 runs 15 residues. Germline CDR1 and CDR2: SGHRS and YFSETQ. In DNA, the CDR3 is TGCGCCAGCAGCTTGGCCGGAATAACGAACACTGAAGCTTTCTTT. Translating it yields CASSLAGITNTEAFF.

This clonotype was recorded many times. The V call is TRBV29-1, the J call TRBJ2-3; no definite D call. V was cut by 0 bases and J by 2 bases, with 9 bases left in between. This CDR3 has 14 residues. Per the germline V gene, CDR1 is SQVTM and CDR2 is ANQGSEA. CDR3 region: CSVEEGLFTDTQYF. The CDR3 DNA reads TGCAGCGTTGAAGAGGGCCTCTTCACAGATACGCAGTATTTT.

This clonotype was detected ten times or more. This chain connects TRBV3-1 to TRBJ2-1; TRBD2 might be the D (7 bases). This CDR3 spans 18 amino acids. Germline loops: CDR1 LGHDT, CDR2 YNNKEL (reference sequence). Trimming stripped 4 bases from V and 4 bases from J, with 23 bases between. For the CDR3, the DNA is TGTGCCAGCAGCCCACTTCCTGGAGTGGGGGGGGCTTACAATGAGCAGTTCTTC. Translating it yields CASSPLPGVGGAYNEQFF.

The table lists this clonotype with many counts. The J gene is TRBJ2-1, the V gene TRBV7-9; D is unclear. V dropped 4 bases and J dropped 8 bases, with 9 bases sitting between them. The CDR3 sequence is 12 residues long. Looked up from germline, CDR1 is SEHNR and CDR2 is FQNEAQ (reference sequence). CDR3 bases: TGTGCCAGCAGCTCCATTCTAGATGAGCAGTTCTTC. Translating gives CASSSILDEQFF.

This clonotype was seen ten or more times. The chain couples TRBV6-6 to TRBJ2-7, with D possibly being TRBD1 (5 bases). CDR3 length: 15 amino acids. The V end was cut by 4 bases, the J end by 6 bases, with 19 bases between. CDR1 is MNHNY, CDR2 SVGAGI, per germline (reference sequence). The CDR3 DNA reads TGTGCCAGCAGTTTGTCACCGCGTCAGGGTGGCGAGCAGTACGTC. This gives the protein CASSLSPRQGGEQYV.

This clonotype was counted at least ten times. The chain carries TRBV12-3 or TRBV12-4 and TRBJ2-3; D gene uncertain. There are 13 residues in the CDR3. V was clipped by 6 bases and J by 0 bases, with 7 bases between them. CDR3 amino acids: CASRTHSTDTQYF. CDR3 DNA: TGTGCCAGCAGGACACATAGCACAGATACGCAGTATTTT.

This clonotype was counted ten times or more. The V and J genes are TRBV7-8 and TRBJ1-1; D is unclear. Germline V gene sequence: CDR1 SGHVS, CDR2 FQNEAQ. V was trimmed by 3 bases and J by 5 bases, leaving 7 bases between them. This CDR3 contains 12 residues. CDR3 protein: CASSFPPTEAFF. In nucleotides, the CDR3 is TGTGCCAGCAGCTTCCCTCCGACTGAAGCTTTCTTT.

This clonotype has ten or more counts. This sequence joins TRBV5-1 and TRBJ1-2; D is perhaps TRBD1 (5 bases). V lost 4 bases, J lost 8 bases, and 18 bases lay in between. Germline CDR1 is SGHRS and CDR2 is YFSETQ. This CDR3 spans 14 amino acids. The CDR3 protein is CASSPGTGSGGYTF. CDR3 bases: TGCGCCAGCAGCCCCGGAACAGGCTCGGGAGGCTACACCTTC.

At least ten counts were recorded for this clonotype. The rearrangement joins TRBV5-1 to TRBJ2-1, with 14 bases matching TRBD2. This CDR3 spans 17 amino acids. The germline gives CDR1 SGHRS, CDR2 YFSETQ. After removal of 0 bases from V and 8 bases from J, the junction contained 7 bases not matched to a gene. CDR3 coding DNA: TGCGCCAGCAGCTTGGCCGGACTAGCGGGGGGATTTTATGAGCAGTTCTTC. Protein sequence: CASSLAGLAGGFYEQFF.

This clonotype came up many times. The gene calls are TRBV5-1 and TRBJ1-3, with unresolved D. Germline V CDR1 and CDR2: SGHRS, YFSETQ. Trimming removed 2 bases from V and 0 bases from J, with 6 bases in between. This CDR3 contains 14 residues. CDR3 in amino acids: CASSLDLSGNTIYF. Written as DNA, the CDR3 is TGCGCCAGCAGCTTAGACCTCTCTGGAAACACCATATATTTT. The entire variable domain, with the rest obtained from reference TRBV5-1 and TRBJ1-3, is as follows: KAGVTQTPRYLIKTRGQQVTLSCSPISGHRSVSWYQQTPGQGLQFLFEYFSETQRNKGNFPGRFSGRQFSNSRSEMNVSTLELGDSALYLCASSLDLSGNTIYFGEGSWLTVV.

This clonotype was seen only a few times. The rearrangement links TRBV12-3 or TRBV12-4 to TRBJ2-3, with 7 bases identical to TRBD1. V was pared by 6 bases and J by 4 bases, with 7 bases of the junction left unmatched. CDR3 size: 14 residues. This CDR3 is CASSPDRVPDTQYF. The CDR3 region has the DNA TGTGCCAGCAGCCCCGACAGGGTGCCAGATACGCAGTATTTT.

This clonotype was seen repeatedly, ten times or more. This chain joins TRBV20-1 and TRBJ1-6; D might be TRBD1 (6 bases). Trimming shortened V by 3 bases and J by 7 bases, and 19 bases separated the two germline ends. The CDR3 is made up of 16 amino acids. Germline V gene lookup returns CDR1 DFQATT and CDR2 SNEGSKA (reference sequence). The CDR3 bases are TGCAGTGCTAGTGAGGGTGGGGGGGGCTGGAATTCACCCCTCCACTTT. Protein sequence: CSASEGGGGWNSPLHF.